The T cell receptor (beta chain) under discussion was sequenced for a study of human T cells and chemical hapten exposure. Study context: While the approximately 24-week study was under way, patients received diphenylcyclopropenone on the scalp every week. Small volume differences among pooled libraries mainly caused per-sample TCR yield variation.

Unique molecular identifiers were linked by the library to individual cDNA molecules. TCRdb passed the RACE reads through MiXCR, listing each CDR3 protein once. Found here are about 260,000 distinct CDR3 sequences, about 8.6% of them singletons; the top ten hold over 2%. Study findings and constraints: PT1 expanded TCR counts correlated positively with patch test score.

Stated time point: pre-sensitization, week 0. Noted treatment: therapeutic diphenylcyclopropenone sensitization with weekly scalp DPC. Comment on this clonotype: What it binds is unknown.

This sequence originates from a woman in her thirties or forties with alopecia areata. Some clones in this sample may be carry-over from other donors' samples. Sequencing used whole blood, obtained in connection with sensitization to the hapten diphenylcyclopropenone (DPC).

CDR3 DNA: TGTGCCAGCAGCGTAGGACTAGCGGGAGCGGCCGGGGAGCTGTTTTTT. Translated: CASSVGLAGAAGELFF. This chain joins TRBV9 and TRBJ2-2, with 12 bases that match TRBD2. The CDR3 spans 16 residues. Germline V gene lookup returns CDR1 SGDLS and CDR2 YYNGEE. Unmatched junction bases numbered 3, after V lost 0 bases and J lost 6 bases.